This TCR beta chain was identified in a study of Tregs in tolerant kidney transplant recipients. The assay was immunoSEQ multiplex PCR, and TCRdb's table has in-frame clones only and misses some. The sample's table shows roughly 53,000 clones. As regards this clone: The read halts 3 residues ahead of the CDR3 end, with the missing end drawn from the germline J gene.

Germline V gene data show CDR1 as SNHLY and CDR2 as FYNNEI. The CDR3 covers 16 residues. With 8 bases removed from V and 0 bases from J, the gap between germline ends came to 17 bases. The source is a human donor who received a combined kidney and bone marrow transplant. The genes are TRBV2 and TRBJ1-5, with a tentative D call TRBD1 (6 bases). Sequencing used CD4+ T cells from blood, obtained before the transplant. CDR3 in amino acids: CASQKTGSDSNQPQHF. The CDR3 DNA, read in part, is TGTGCCAGCCAAAAGACAGGCTCGGATAGCAATCAGCCC.